The 15 T cell receptor beta chains below come from one sample, sequenced in a study of T-cell reconstitution after alpha-beta-depleted transplantation in children. Unique molecular identifiers were incorporated when the TCRbeta library was constructed. TCRdb analysed the PCR reads with MiXCR anew, one entry per CDR3 protein. The sample carries 450,000 to 550,000 distinct CDR3 sequences, over 9.5% recorded once. Sequencing used PBMCs, mostly from graft donor cells, obtained 180 days after TCRalphabeta/CD19-depleted stem cell transplant. These receptors were taken from a female patient aged 2-15 years who had a stem cell transplant for aplastic anemia, so the T cells may come from the graft donor.

This clonotype has a handful of counts. The rearrangement joins TRBV28 to TRBJ2-7; D possibly corresponds to TRBD2 (5 bases). Trimming stripped 7 bases from V and 6 bases from J, with 13 bases between. The length of the CDR3 is 12 residues. CDR1 is MDHEN, CDR2 SYDVKM, per germline. The DNA of the CDR3 is TGTGCCAGCACTCATATCGAGGGCGAGCAGTACTTC. Its protein is CASTHIEGEQYF.

This clonotype has only a few counts. The chain links TRBV29-1 to TRBJ2-4; 9 bases are a match to TRBD1. This CDR3 is built from 16 residues. Per germline, CDR1 SQVTM and CDR2 ANQGSEA. The junction had 10 bases not matched to a gene; V was cut back by 4 bases and J by 3 bases. CDR3 amino acids: CSVAGTGTKSKNIQYF. In DNA, the CDR3 is TGCAGCGTTGCGGGGACAGGGACGAAAAGCAAAAACATTCAGTACTTC. Using reference TRBV29-1 and TRBJ2-4 for the parts outside the CDR3, the full variable domain is SAVISQKPSRDICQRGTSLTIQCQVDSQVTMMFWYRQQPGQSLTLIATANQGSEATYESGFVIDKFPISRPNLTFSTLTVSNMSPEDSSIYLCSVAGTGTKSKNIQYFGAGTRLSVL.

The chain links TRBV20-1 to TRBJ1-3; the D is unclear. This CDR3 has 16 amino acids. CDR1 is DFQATT, CDR2 SNEGSKA, per germline (reference sequence). Trimming cost V 5 bases and J 5 bases, with 22 bases left between them. As DNA, the CDR3 is TGCAGTGCTCTGGGTTCAATGGCCGTTTTCCGAAACACCATATATTTT. It codes for CSALGSMAVFRNTIYF.

This chain links TRBV25-1 with TRBJ2-7; TRBD2 matches at 10 bases. This CDR3 spans 17 amino acids. CDR1 is MGHDK, CDR2 SYGVNS, per germline. V shed 3 bases and J 0 bases; nucleotides not matched to a gene: 8. The CDR3 protein is CASSDEGLATFSYEQYF. The CDR3 region has the DNA TGTGCCAGCAGTGACGAGGGACTAGCGACCTTCTCCTACGAGCAGTACTTC.

This clonotype was counted a few times. The genes are TRBV11-1 and TRBJ1-2; 8 positions agree with TRBD1. Germline trimming cut 5 bases from V and 5 bases from J; bases unmatched to any gene: 10. Per the germline V gene, CDR1 is SGHAT and CDR2 is FQDESV (reference sequence). CDR3 length: 15 residues. As DNA, the CDR3 is TGTGCCAGCAGCGCGGGGACAGGCCTGGGGTATGGCTACACCTTC. It codes for CASSAGTGLGYGYTF.

The chain has TRBV29-1 and TRBJ2-5; no clear D gene. The CDR3 totals 10 residues. V was pared by 3 bases and J by 6 bases, with 5 bases between. Looked up from germline, CDR1 is SQVTM and CDR2 is ANQGSEA. CDR3 in amino acids: CSVEIKTQYF. CDR3 in DNA: TGCAGCGTTGAGATTAAGACCCAGTACTTC.

The rearrangement joins TRBV20-1 to TRBJ2-7, with D possibly being TRBD1 or TRBD2 (5 bases each). The CDR3 length is 12 residues. Per germline, CDR1 DFQATT and CDR2 SNEGSKA (reference sequence). Trimming removed 3 bases from V and 3 bases from J, with 9 bases in between. The CDR3 is CSARGTNYEQYV. CDR3 nucleotides: TGCAGTGCTAGGGGGACCAACTACGAGCAGTACGTC.

This chain connects TRBV5-4 to TRBJ2-1; a possible D gene is TRBD2 (7 bases). CDR1 SGHNT and CDR2 YYREEE come from the germline V gene (reference sequence). Trimming stripped 0 bases from V and 5 bases from J, with 12 bases between. This CDR3 spans 15 amino acids. The CDR3 DNA reads TGTGCCAGCAGCTTGGGGGGGCTAGCGGACAATGAGCAGTTCTTC. Its translation is CASSLGGLADNEQFF.

This clonotype was seen a handful of times. The chain has TRBV29-1 and TRBJ2-7, with D possibly matching TRBD2 (5 bases). The length of the CDR3 is 15 residues. Per germline, CDR1 SQVTM and CDR2 ANQGSEA. Trimming cost V 6 bases and J 4 bases, with 22 bases left between them. This CDR3 is CSVTPLDGIRYEQYF. CDR3 DNA sequence: TGCAGCGTGACACCCCTGGACGGGATCCGTTACGAGCAGTACTTC.

The chain recombines TRBV24-1 with TRBJ1-5; TRBD1 matches at 9 bases. The CDR3 has 16 residues. CDR1 is KGHDR and CDR2 is SFDVKD in the germline V gene. J gave up 5 bases and V 1 base, and 5 bases lay outside the gene matches. The CDR3 region has the DNA TGTGCCACCAGTGATTTAAACAGGGGGCCGGATCAGCCCCAGCATTTT. Protein product: CATSDLNRGPDQPQHF.

This chain connects TRBV6-2 or TRBV6-3 to TRBJ1-1, with D perhaps TRBD1 (6 bases). CDR3 length: 14 residues. V shed 4 bases and J shed 11 bases, with 20 bases lying between them. Per the germline V gene, CDR1 is MNHEY and CDR2 is SVGEGT. Here the CDR3 DNA reads TGTGCCAGCAGTTCCGCCGGGACACGCCTTCGTGCTTTCTTT. Translated: CASSSAGTRLRAFF.

This clonotype occurred a few times. The J gene is TRBJ2-3, the V gene TRBV20-1; 8 nucleotides line up with TRBD1. With V trimmed by 1 base and J by 8 bases, 14 bases remained unmatched. Germline V gene lookup returns CDR1 DFQATT and CDR2 SNEGSKA (reference sequence). The CDR3 runs to 16 residues. The CDR3 nucleotides are TGCAGTGCTAGAGGGACAGGGAGAAAGGTCCAAGGTACGCAGTATTTT. It translates to CSARGTGRKVQGTQYF.

This clonotype turned up a few times. J is TRBJ2-4 and V is TRBV29-1, with unresolved D. The CDR3 is made up of 13 amino acids. The germline V gene encodes CDR1 SQVTM and CDR2 ANQGSEA. Trimming cost V 6 bases and J 0 bases, with 9 bases left between them. CDR3 region: CSVGWVAKNIQYF. The CDR3 DNA reads as TGCAGCGTGGGGTGGGTAGCCAAAAACATTCAGTACTTC.

The rearrangement uses TRBV29-1 and TRBJ2-7, with TRBD1 matching 11 bases. This CDR3 contains 14 residues. Trimming took 6 bases from V and 6 from J; bases not matched to a gene: 10. The V gene's germline CDR1 is SQVTM and CDR2 ANQGSEA. CDR3 region: CSVNSRDRGGEQYF. CDR3 nucleotide sequence: TGCAGCGTCAACTCTAGGGACAGGGGGGGCGAGCAGTACTTC.

This clonotype was observed a few times. The chain couples TRBV25-1 to TRBJ2-3; 7 positions match TRBD1. The CDR3 is 14 amino acids. Losses at the gene ends were 3 bases for V and 2 bases for J; bases not matched to a gene: 2. The germline CDR1 and CDR2 sequences are MGHDK and SYGVNS. CDR3 sequence: CASSDDRATDTQYF. The CDR3 nucleotides are TGTGCCAGCAGTGACGACAGGGCCACAGATACGCAGTATTTT.